One and the same sample provided the 15 T cell receptor beta chains below, sequenced in a study of CXCR3-negative and CXCR3-positive naive CD8 T cells. Study-level points and caveats: Greater hydrophobicity was found in TRB CDR3s of CXCR3-positive naive cells than of CXCR3-negative naive cells.

These receptors have no known antigen. cDNA libraries for TRB were generated by 5' RACE incorporating UMI labels. Following a re-call of the 5' RACE reads, TCRdb has one entry per CDR3 protein and lacks DNA. The sample is made up of some 60,000 distinct CDR3 sequences, and the top ten hold 0.5% to 0.6% of it. The sample was naive CXCR3+ CD8+ T cells from blood. Subset denoted: CD45RO-CCR7+CD27+CD95- naive CD8+ T cells expressing CXCR3 (TNR3+). These receptors all come from a human donor in good health. Some clones in this sample may be carry-over from other donors' samples.

This sequence joins TRBV15 and TRBJ2-7; the D call of TRBD2 rests on TCRdb alone, since no DNA is present to check it. Germline V gene data show CDR1 as LNHNV and CDR2 as YYDKDF (reference sequence). CDR3 length: 13 amino acids. The CDR3 here is CATSTPPGYEQYF.

The chain recombines TRBV5-6 with TRBJ2-3; lacking DNA, the TRBD2 call made by TCRdb goes unchecked. The CDR3 is 18 amino acids. Per the germline V gene, CDR1 is SGHDT and CDR2 is YYEEEE. CDR3 sequence reads: CASSLGSSGGASTDTQYF.

The chain carries TRBV14 and TRBJ2-7; there is no DNA to check the TCRdb D call of TRBD1. The CDR3 spans 14 residues. Germline V gives CDR1 SGHDN, CDR2 FVKESK. The CDR3: CASSQGNPGYEQYF.

The chain has TRBV2 and TRBJ2-7. CDR3 length equals 14 residues. Germline CDR1 SNHLY, CDR2 FYNNEI. CDR3 protein: CASSDWGGSYEQYF. Complete variable domain (other parts from reference TRBV2 and TRBJ2-7): EPEVTQTPSHQVTQMGQEVILRCVPISNHLYFYWYRQILGQKVEFLVSFYNNEISEKSEIFDDQFSVERPDGSNFTLKIRSTKLEDSAMYFCASSDWGGSYEQYFGPGTRLTVT.

The V and J genes are TRBV28 and TRBJ1-3. This CDR3 contains 16 residues. Germline assignment: CDR1 MDHEN and CDR2 SYDVKM. CDR3 sequence: CASSPGPRGSGNTIYF.

CDR3 amino acids: CASSLPKGLETQYF. V usage is TRBV7-9 and J usage is TRBJ2-5; TCRdb's D call, TRBD1, is unchecked because there is no DNA. CDR1 SEHNR and CDR2 FQNEAQ come from the germline V gene (reference sequence). There are 14 residues in the CDR3.

The chain is built from TRBV4-3 and TRBJ2-7; the TCRdb call, TRBD1, lacks DNA for checking. CDR3 length: 14 residues. Per germline, CDR1 LGHNA and CDR2 YSLEER. The CDR3 here is CASSQVEGAYEQYF.

The chain couples TRBV7-9 to TRBJ2-2. The CDR3 is 15 residues long. Germline V lookup: CDR1 SEHNR, CDR2 FQNEAQ (reference sequence). This CDR3 reads CASSPVAANTGELFF. The variable domain in full, with the rest retrieved from reference TRBV7-9 and TRBJ2-2, is DTGVSQNPRHKITKRGQNVTFRCDPISEHNRLYWYRQTLGQGPEFLTYFQNEAQLEKSRLLSDRFSAERPKGSFSTLEIQRTEQGDSAMYLCASSPVAANTGELFFGEGSRLTVL.

V is TRBV6-6 and J is TRBJ2-4. Looked up from germline, CDR1 is MNHNY and CDR2 is SVGAGI (reference sequence). The CDR3 extends over 14 amino acids. CDR3 protein: CASSYSLAKNIQYF.

The rearrangement joins TRBV6-5 to TRBJ1-2; TCRdb names TRBD1, which stays unverified in the absence of DNA. The CDR3 is 14 amino acids. Germline CDR1 and CDR2: MNHEY and SVGAGI. This CDR3 is CASSYLGRDYGYTF.

V gene TRBV10-2 combines with J gene TRBJ2-7; as DNA is missing, the TRBD1 call by TCRdb cannot be tested. CDR1 WSHSY and CDR2 SAAADI come from the germline V gene. This CDR3 contains 16 residues. This chain's CDR3 is CASSEAWTGRAYEQYF.

V usage is TRBV28 and J usage is TRBJ1-5; TCRdb outputs TRBD1, but without DNA this stays unchecked. This CDR3 comprises 15 residues. CDR1 is MDHEN and CDR2 is SYDVKM in the germline V gene. CDR3: CASSSLGTLNQPQHF.

The chain employs TRBV4-2 and TRBJ1-5. Germline V gene data show CDR1 as LGHNA and CDR2 as YNFKEQ. The CDR3 is 13 residues long. The CDR3 loop reads CASSLGENQPQHF.

V usage is TRBV9 and J usage is TRBJ2-1; absent DNA, TCRdb's TRBD2 call cannot be checked. The CDR3 sequence is 15 residues long. CDR1 and CDR2 from the germline V gene are SGDLS and YYNGEE. CDR3 amino acids: CASSEPTSGGHEQFF.

The chain links TRBV7-2 to TRBJ2-3; TCRdb's assignment of TRBD2 cannot be checked, as there is no DNA. This CDR3 has 16 amino acids. Looked up from germline, CDR1 is SGHTA and CDR2 is FQGNSA. This CDR3 reads CASSSTWRGWADTQYF.